The 6 T cell receptor beta chains listed next were all sequenced from one sample in a study of shared clonotypes between healthy human individuals. Terminally differentiated effector memory CD45RA+ cells were excluded from the naive CD8 cells, which were CD45RO-negative and positively selected for CCR7. The assay was immunoSEQ multiplex PCR, and TCRdb's table has in-frame clones only and misses some. The sample consists of under 600,000 clones, nearly 98% of them appearing once. Sequenced sample: naive CD8+ T cells sorted from blood. Receptors were obtained from a young man in good health.

V and J are TRBV4-2 and TRBJ2-2, with D hard to call. Between the trimmed V and J ends, which lost 4 bases and 1 base, there was a span of 7 bases. Germline CDR1 and CDR2: LGHNA and YNFKEQ. The CDR3 is 14 amino acids. Here the CDR3 reads CASSPDLNTGELFF. In DNA form, the CDR3 reads TGTGCCAGCAGCCCTGACCTGAACACCGGGGAGCTGTTTTTT.

The V and J genes are TRBV19 and TRBJ1-1; 7 bases are shared with TRBD1. The germline gives CDR1 LNHDA, CDR2 SQIVND (reference sequence). The length of the CDR3 is 13 residues. The V segment lost 5 bases and the J segment 3 bases; nucleotides outside the gene matches: 3. In nucleotides, the CDR3 is TGTGCCAGTAGTTGGACAGGCCACACTGAAGCTTTCTTT. This encodes CASSWTGHTEAFF.

The V and J genes are TRBV4-1 and TRBJ2-5; D tentatively reads TRBD1 or TRBD2 (6 bases each). V lost 2 bases and J 5 bases, leaving 12 bases between the germline ends. This CDR3 comprises 14 residues. Germline V gives CDR1 MGHRA, CDR2 YSYEKL. The CDR3 protein is CASSQPTGRETQYF. The CDR3 DNA sequence: TGCGCCAGCAGCCAACCCACAGGGAGGGAGACCCAGTACTTC.

The chain recombines TRBV9 with TRBJ2-2; no firm D call. CDR1 is SGDLS, CDR2 YYNGEE, per germline. The V and J ends lost 4 bases and 2 bases respectively, with 6 bases between them. The CDR3 has 13 residues. In nucleotides, the CDR3 is TGTGCCAGCAGCCACCAAAACACCGGGGAGCTGTTTTTT. Encoded protein: CASSHQNTGELFF.

The rearrangement joins TRBV2 to TRBJ2-7, with D perhaps given as TRBD1 or TRBD2 (5 bases each). The CDR3 is 10 amino acids. Trimming cost V 10 bases and J 10 bases, with 14 bases left between them. The V gene's germline CDR1 is SNHLY and CDR2 FYNNEI. The CDR3 spells CATRTGRQYF. The CDR3 DNA sequence: TGTGCCACCCGGACGGGACGTCAGTACTTC.

V usage is TRBV19 and J usage is TRBJ2-1; 7 positions agree with TRBD1. CDR1 is LNHDA and CDR2 is SQIVND in the germline V gene (reference sequence). V dropped 5 bases and J dropped 3; count of bases not matched to a gene: 7. CDR3 length: 15 residues. CDR3 in amino acids: CASSLGGQNYNEQFF. CDR3 nucleotides: TGTGCCAGTAGTCTAGGGGGACAGAACTACAATGAGCAGTTCTTC.